These 25 T cell receptor beta chains were sequenced from one sample in a study of blood T cell repertoires in COVID-19. Profiled with immunoSEQ multiplex PCR; TCRdb holds only in-frame clones, not every one. The table records about 270,000 clones, about 89% of them present only once. Sequenced: peripheral blood. The source of these receptors is a man in his forties or fifties with active or convalescent COVID-19.

The chain uses TRBV20-1 and TRBJ1-1; the D gene is possibly TRBD1 (5 bases). The CDR3 is 11 residues long. Trimming removed 6 bases at V and 8 bases at J, with 13 bases between. CDR1 is DFQATT and CDR2 is SNEGSKA in the germline V gene (reference sequence). DNA for the CDR3: TGCAGTGCCACAGGCCTGGGGGAAGCTTTCTTT. Its translation: CSATGLGEAFF.

In this sample, this clone turned up once. This chain joins TRBV27 and TRBJ1-5; no clear D. V was clipped by 4 bases and J by 1 base, with 11 bases between them. The CDR3 covers 15 residues. The germline gives CDR1 MNHEY, CDR2 SMNVEV (reference sequence). Here the CDR3 DNA reads TGTGCCAGCAGTTCGGTTGACGGGAGCAATCAGCCCCAGCATTTT. Translating gives CASSSVDGSNQPQHF.

The rearrangement joins TRBV5-6 to TRBJ2-3, with 7 bases aligning to TRBD2. J lost 0 bases, V lost 0 bases, and 1 base had no gene match. The CDR3 loop spans 15 amino acids. CDR1 SGHDT and CDR2 YYEEEE come from the germline V gene. The CDR3 nucleotides read TGTGCCAGCAGCTTGGGAGCGGGAAGCACAGATACGCAGTATTTT. Encoded protein: CASSLGAGSTDTQYF. The full variable domain, its missing parts supplied by reference TRBV5-6 and TRBJ2-3, is DAGVTQSPTHLIKTRGQQVTLRCSPKSGHDTVSWYQQALGQGPQFIFQYYEEEERQRGNFPDRFSGHQFPNYSSELNVNALLLGDSALYLCASSLGAGSTDTQYFGPGTRLTVL.

V is TRBV18 and J is TRBJ1-2; the D is unclear. This CDR3 comprises 16 residues. Germline CDR1 KGHSH, CDR2 LQKENI. Trimming pared 1 base from V and 0 bases from J, leaving 12 bases between. CDR3 nucleotides: TGTGCCAGCTCACCACTGGAGGGATCAGCTAACTATGGCTACACCTTC. This gives the protein CASSPLEGSANYGYTF.

This clone was seen a few times. This chain joins TRBV4-1 and TRBJ2-7, with a weak D call TRBD1 (6 bases). CDR3 length: 17 residues. Per the germline V gene, CDR1 is MGHRA and CDR2 is YSYEKL. The V gene lost 4 bases and the J gene lost 3 bases, with 22 bases spanning the gap. This CDR3 reads CASSLRTADTIFYEQYF. As DNA, the CDR3 is TGCGCCAGCAGCCTCCGGACAGCCGACACTATTTTCTACGAGCAGTACTTC.

The chain carries TRBV6-6 and TRBJ2-4, with D possibly being TRBD2 (6 bases). Trimming removed 10 bases from V and 7 bases from J, with 17 bases in between. Germline lookup yields CDR1 MNHNY and CDR2 SVGAGI (reference sequence). This CDR3 spans 13 amino acids. DNA of the CDR3: TGTGCCACCACGGGGGTAAATCTTAACATTCAGTACTTC. Protein: CATTGVNLNIQYF.

The chain uses TRBV5-6 and TRBJ2-3; 9 nucleotides line up with TRBD2. This CDR3 spans 16 amino acids. V shed 4 bases and J 3 bases; nucleotides not matched to a gene: 9. Germline V lookup: CDR1 SGHDT, CDR2 YYEEEE. CDR3 sequence: CASSLEAGGTTDTQYF. DNA of the CDR3: TGTGCCAGCAGCCTTGAGGCGGGAGGGACAACAGATACGCAGTATTTT. Using reference TRBV5-6 and TRBJ2-3 for the parts outside the CDR3, the full variable domain is DAGVTQSPTHLIKTRGQQVTLRCSPKSGHDTVSWYQQALGQGPQFIFQYYEEEERQRGNFPDRFSGHQFPNYSSELNVNALLLGDSALYLCASSLEAGGTTDTQYFGPGTRLTVL.

The chain couples TRBV27 to TRBJ1-5; 7 nucleotides line up with TRBD1. Germline V gene data show CDR1 as MNHEY and CDR2 as SMNVEV (reference sequence). The CDR3 spans 15 residues. V lost 5 bases, J lost 2 bases, and 6 bases stayed unmatched. CDR3 protein: CASSPGTEGNQPQHF. The CDR3 bases are TGTGCCAGCAGTCCCGGGACAGAGGGCAATCAGCCCCAGCATTTT.

The chain couples TRBV6-5 to TRBJ2-7; D possibly corresponds to TRBD1 (5 bases). This CDR3 region has 12 residues. Trimming took 0 bases from V and 6 from J, leaving 6 bases between them. In germline, CDR1 is MNHEY, CDR2 SVGAGI. The CDR3, as DNA: TGTGCCAGCAGTTACTCAGGGGTCGAGCAGTACTTC. Its translation is CASSYSGVEQYF.

The chain joins TRBV7-9 to TRBJ2-7; D is unresolved. Germline V gene data show CDR1 as SEHNR and CDR2 as FQNEAQ (reference sequence). The CDR3 has 13 amino acids. Between the trimmed V and J ends, which lost 2 bases and 1 base, there was a span of 6 bases. CDR3 amino acids: CASSLSPSYEQYF. In nucleotides, the CDR3 is TGTGCCAGCAGCTTATCTCCTTCCTACGAGCAGTACTTC.

The chain combines TRBV7-9 with TRBJ1-1, with D perhaps matching TRBD1 (5 bases). V shed 3 bases and J shed 1 base, with 12 bases lying between them. The CDR3 has 15 residues. Germline CDR1 SEHNR, CDR2 FQNEAQ (reference sequence). In nucleotides, the CDR3 is TGTGCCAGCAGCTTCGGGGGACGGCAGAACACTGAAGCTTTCTTT. Its translation: CASSFGGRQNTEAFF.

The rearrangement links TRBV11-3 to TRBJ2-2; 7 positions match TRBD2. The V gene end was trimmed by 3 bases and the J gene end by 2 bases; junction bases not matched to a gene: 3. Germline CDR1 SGHNT, CDR2 YENEEA. The CDR3 covers 15 residues. CDR3 bases: TGTGCCAGCAGCTTCAGCGGGATTAACACCGGGGAGCTGTTTTTT. Residues: CASSFSGINTGELFF.

V gene TRBV28 combines with J gene TRBJ2-5; 7 bases are shared with TRBD1. The germline CDR1 and CDR2 sequences are MDHEN and SYDVKM. The V gene end was trimmed by 6 bases and the J gene end by 7 bases; junction bases not matched to a gene: 14. There are 15 residues in the CDR3. CDR3 protein: CASSPIDRVPRTQYF. CDR3 in DNA: TGTGCCAGCAGCCCGATCGACAGGGTACCCCGGACCCAGTACTTC.

In this sample, this clone turned up once. The V gene is TRBV4-1, the J gene TRBJ1-1; maybe TRBD1 (5 bases). Germline V gene sequence: CDR1 MGHRA, CDR2 YSYEKL. This CDR3 comprises 16 residues. V gave up 0 bases and J gave up 4 bases, with 15 bases separating them. The CDR3 sequence is CASSQDGGLAGTEAFF. CDR3 coding DNA: TGCGCCAGCAGCCAAGATGGGGGACTAGCGGGCACTGAAGCTTTCTTT.

The sample holds one count of this clone. The junction does not match germline at one end; this may be a read error. V gene TRBV10-3 combines with J gene TRBJ2-7, with D hard to call. Germline V lookup: CDR1 ENHRY, CDR2 SYGVKD. The CDR3 extends over 15 amino acids. CDR3 DNA sequence: TGTGCCATCAGTGAGTCAGGCAGATTGTCGAGCGAGCAGTGCTTC. Translating it yields CAISESGRLSSEQCF.

The V gene is TRBV6-1, the J gene TRBJ2-7; weak D call: TRBD1 (5 bases). The CDR3 runs to 16 residues. The V end was cut by 1 base, the J end by 0 bases, with 13 bases between. CDR1 is MNHNS, CDR2 SASEGT, per germline. The CDR3 nucleotides read TGTGCCAGCAGTGAAGGAGTGGACAACCCCTCCTACGAGCAGTACTTC. This codes for CASSEGVDNPSYEQYF.

The gene calls are TRBV24-1 and TRBJ1-2, with 7 bases lining up with TRBD1. Germline lookup yields CDR1 KGHDR and CDR2 SFDVKD. V lost 4 bases, J lost 4 bases, and 8 bases stayed unmatched. This CDR3 has 15 amino acids. This CDR3 reads CATSDLIQGIYGYTF. CDR3 nucleotides: TGTGCCACCAGTGACCTAATACAGGGGATCTATGGCTACACCTTC.

In its sample, this clone was seen a few times. The V gene is TRBV6-5, the J gene TRBJ2-1; D is possibly TRBD2 (6 bases). Trimming removed 2 bases at V and 7 bases at J, with 9 bases between. This CDR3 has 13 amino acids. CDR1 is MNHEY, CDR2 SVGAGI, per germline. CDR3 region: CASSYAGWNEQFF. In DNA, the CDR3 is TGTGCCAGCAGTTACGCGGGGTGGAATGAGCAGTTCTTC.

The V call is TRBV19, the J call TRBJ2-3; TRBD1 might be the D (5 bases). Looked up from germline, CDR1 is LNHDA and CDR2 is SQIVND (reference sequence). The CDR3 length is 14 residues. The V and J ends lost 6 bases and 2 bases respectively, with 12 bases between them. The CDR3 region is CASSNTGYTDTQYF. The CDR3 DNA reads as TGTGCCAGTAGCAATACAGGTTACACAGATACGCAGTATTTT.

The V and J genes are TRBV5-4 and TRBJ2-5; D remains ambiguous. V lost 4 bases and J lost 9, with 13 bases in between. The CDR3 extends over 12 amino acids. Germline CDR1 and CDR2: SGHNT and YYREEE (reference sequence). The CDR3 region has the DNA TGTGCCAGCAGCCTTCCCCCGGGTCCCCAGTACTTC. Translation: CASSLPPGPQYF.

This clone was picked up one time. The chain joins TRBV11-2 to TRBJ1-1; TRBD1 agrees at 7 bases. CDR1 is SGHAT, CDR2 FQNNGV, per germline. Trimming removed 5 bases from V and 8 bases from J; junction bases left unmatched: 8. The CDR3 runs to 13 residues. The CDR3 DNA reads as TGTGCCAGCAGCCCTGGACAGGCGGGAGAAGCTTTCTTT. Translation gives CASSPGQAGEAFF.

This clone was observed a few times. The V and J genes are TRBV4-1 and TRBJ1-6; 10 bases map to TRBD1. Germline V CDR1 and CDR2: MGHRA, YSYEKL. J was trimmed by 8 bases and V by 3 bases; bases with no gene match: 4. This CDR3 has 15 residues. This chain's CDR3 is CASSQEGTGDSPLHF. In DNA, the CDR3 is TGCGCCAGCAGCCAGGAAGGGACAGGGGATTCACCCCTCCACTTT.

V is TRBV5-5 and J is TRBJ2-1; TRBD1 is a possible D gene (8 bases). Trimming pared 5 bases from V and 3 bases from J, leaving 15 bases between. This CDR3 spans 15 amino acids. CDR1 SGHKS and CDR2 YYEKEE come from the germline V gene (reference sequence). The CDR3, as DNA: TGTGCCAGCAGTATTACAGGGGGGGTCTACAATGAGCAGTTCTTC. Translation: CASSITGGVYNEQFF.

The rearrangement uses TRBV9 and TRBJ1-2; D gene uncertain. V was trimmed by 0 bases and J by 5 bases, leaving 11 bases between them. Germline V CDR1 and CDR2: SGDLS, YYNGEE. The CDR3 is made up of 14 amino acids. In nucleotides, the CDR3 is TGTGCCAGCAGCGTAGATTACGGTATATATGGCTACACCTTC. This sequence encodes CASSVDYGIYGYTF.

This chain connects TRBV10-3 to TRBJ2-2; D may be TRBD1 (6 bases). The CDR3 runs 15 residues. Germline values: CDR1 ENHRY, CDR2 SYGVKD. The V gene lost 0 bases and the J gene lost 5 bases, with 10 bases spanning the gap. CDR3 bases: TGTGCCATCAGTGAGTCAAAAGGGGGTACCGGGGAGCTGTTTTTT. The encoded protein is CAISESKGGTGELFF.